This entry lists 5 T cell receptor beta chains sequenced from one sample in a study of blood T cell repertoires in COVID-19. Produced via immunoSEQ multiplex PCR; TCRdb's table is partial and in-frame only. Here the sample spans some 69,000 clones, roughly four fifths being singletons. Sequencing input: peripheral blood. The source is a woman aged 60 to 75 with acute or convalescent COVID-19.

The CDR3 region has the DNA TGTGCCAGCAGCCCCCGCGGGACAGATAATTCACCCCTCCACTTT. It translates to CASSPRGTDNSPLHF. The rearrangement uses TRBV7-3 and TRBJ1-6; 7 bases are shared with TRBD1. Trimming cost V 5 bases and J 5 bases; bases outside gene matches: 6. The V gene's germline CDR1 is SGHTA and CDR2 FQGTGA. This CDR3 has 15 amino acids.

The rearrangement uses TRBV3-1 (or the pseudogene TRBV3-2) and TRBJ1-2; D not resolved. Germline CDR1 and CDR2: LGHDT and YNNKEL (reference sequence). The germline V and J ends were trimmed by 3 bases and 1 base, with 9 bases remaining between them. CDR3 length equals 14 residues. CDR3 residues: CASSHRNLNYGYTF. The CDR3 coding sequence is TGTGCCAGCAGCCATAGAAACCTTAACTATGGCTACACCTTC.

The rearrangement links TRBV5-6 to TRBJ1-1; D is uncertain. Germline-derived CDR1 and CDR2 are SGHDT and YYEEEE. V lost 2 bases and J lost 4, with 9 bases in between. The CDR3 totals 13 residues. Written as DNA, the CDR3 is TGTGCCAGCAGCTTACCTCGAGGCACTGAAGCTTTCTTT. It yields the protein CASSLPRGTEAFF.

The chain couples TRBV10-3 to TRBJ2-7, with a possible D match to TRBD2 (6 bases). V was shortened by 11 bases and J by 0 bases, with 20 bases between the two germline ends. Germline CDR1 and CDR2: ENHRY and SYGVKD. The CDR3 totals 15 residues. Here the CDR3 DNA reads TGTGCCGTCTCGGAGGGGACGTCGAGCTCCTACGAGCAGTACTTC. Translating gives CAVSEGTSSSYEQYF.

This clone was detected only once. In nucleotides, the CDR3 is TGTGCCAGCAGCCAAGGGACTCTAGGTGGCAATGAGCAGTTCTTC. Translation gives CASSQGTLGGNEQFF. The rearrangement joins TRBV3-1 (or the pseudogene TRBV3-2) to TRBJ2-1; weak D call: TRBD2 (5 bases). The germline V gene has CDR1 LGHDT and CDR2 YNNKEL (reference sequence). This CDR3 spans 15 amino acids. V was shortened by 1 base and J by 6 bases, with 13 bases between the two germline ends.